Included here is one T cell receptor (beta chain) sequence, with context. Sequencing was performed with immunoSEQ multiplex PCR; in TCRdb, only in-frame clones are kept and a portion is missing. The sample comprises about 140,000 clones, 80% to 90% of which are singletons, and approximately 3% rests with the top ten. The sample originates from a study of blood T cell repertoires in COVID-19. Whole-study context: Acute and convalescent COVID-19 specimens originated in the United States, Italy and Spain.

Recruitment covered 20 to 25 US areas and drew participants whose ages spanned 18 to 89 years. Grouping used clinical history reported by participants in a survey and questionnaire. V trimming: 4 bases; J trimming: 2 bases; junction bases outside the gene matches: 11. The CDR3 has 19 residues. Germline V CDR1 and CDR2: SGHRS, YFSETQ. The chain carries TRBV5-1 and TRBJ2-1; 14 bases fit TRBD2. This sequence was found in a woman aged 45-65 years with acute COVID-19. The sample comprised PBMCs or T cells enriched from blood (not recorded which). For the CDR3, the DNA is TGCGCCAGCAGCCCCCGACTAGCGGGAGGGCCCAGTACCTACAATGAGCAGTTCTTC. This gives the protein CASSPRLAGGPSTYNEQFF.